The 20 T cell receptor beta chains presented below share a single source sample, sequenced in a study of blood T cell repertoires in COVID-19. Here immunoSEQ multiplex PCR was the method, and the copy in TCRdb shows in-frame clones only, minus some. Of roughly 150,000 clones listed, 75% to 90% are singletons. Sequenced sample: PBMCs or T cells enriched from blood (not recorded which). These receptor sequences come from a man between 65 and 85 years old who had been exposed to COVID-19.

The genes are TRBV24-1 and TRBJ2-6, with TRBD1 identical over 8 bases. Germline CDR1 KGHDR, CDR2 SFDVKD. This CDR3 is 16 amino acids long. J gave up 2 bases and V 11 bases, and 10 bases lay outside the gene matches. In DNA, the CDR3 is TGTGCCAGCTGTCCGGCAGGGGGCGCTGGGGCCAACGTCCTGACTTTC. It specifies CASCPAGGAGANVLTF.

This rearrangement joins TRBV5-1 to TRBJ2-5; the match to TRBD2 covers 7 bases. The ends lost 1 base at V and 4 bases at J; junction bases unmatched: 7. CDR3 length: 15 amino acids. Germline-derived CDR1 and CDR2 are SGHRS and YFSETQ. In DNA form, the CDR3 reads TGCGCCAGCAGCTTGCGGGAGGATTACGGAGAGACCCAGTACTTC. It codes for CASSLREDYGETQYF.

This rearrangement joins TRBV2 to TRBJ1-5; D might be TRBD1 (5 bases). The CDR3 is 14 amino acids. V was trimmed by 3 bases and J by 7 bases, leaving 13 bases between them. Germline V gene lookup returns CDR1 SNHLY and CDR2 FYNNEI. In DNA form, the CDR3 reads TGTGCCAGCAGTGAGCGAACCGGGGGGCAGCCCCAGCATTTT. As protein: CASSERTGGQPQHF.

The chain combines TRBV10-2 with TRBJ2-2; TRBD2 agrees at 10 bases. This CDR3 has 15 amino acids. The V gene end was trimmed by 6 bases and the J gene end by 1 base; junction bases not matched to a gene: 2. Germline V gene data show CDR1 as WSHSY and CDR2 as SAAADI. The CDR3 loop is CASRLAGKNTGELFF. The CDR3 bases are TGCGCCAGCAGACTAGCGGGAAAGAACACCGGGGAGCTGTTTTTT.

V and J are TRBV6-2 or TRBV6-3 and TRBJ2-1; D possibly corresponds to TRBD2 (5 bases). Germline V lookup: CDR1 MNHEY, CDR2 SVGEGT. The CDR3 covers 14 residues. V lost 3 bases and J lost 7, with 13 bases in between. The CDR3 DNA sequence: TGTGCCAGCAGTTATATCGGTCTAGCTAATGAGCAGTTCTTC. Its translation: CASSYIGLANEQFF.

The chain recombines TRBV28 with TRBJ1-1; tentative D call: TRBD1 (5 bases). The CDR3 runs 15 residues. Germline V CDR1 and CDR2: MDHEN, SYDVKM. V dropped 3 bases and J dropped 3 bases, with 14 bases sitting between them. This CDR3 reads CASSFHFGQHTEAFF. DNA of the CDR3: TGTGCCAGCAGTTTTCATTTCGGACAACACACTGAAGCTTTCTTT.

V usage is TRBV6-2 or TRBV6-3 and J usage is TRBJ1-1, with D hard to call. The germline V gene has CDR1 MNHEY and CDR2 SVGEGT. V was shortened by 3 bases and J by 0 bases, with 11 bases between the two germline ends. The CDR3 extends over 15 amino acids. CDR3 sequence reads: CASSYEEALNTEAFF. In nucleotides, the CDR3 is TGTGCCAGCAGTTATGAAGAAGCATTGAACACTGAAGCTTTCTTT.

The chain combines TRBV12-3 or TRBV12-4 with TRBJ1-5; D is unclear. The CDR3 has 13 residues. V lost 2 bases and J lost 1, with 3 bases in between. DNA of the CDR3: TGTGCCAGCAGTTTACGGAGCAATCAGCCCCAGCATTTT. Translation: CASSLRSNQPQHF.

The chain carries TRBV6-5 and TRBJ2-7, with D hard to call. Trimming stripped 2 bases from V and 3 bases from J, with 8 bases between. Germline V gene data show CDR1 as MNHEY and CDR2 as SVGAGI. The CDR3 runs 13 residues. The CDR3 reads CASSYGSNYEQYF. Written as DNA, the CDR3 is TGTGCCAGCAGTTACGGCTCGAACTACGAGCAGTACTTC.

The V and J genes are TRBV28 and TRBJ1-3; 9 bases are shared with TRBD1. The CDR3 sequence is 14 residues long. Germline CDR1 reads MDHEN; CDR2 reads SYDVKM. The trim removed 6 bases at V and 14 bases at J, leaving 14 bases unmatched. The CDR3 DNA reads TGTGCCAGCAGCCTGAGGGGGACAGGGAACTTAGTATATTTT. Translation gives CASSLRGTGNLVYF.

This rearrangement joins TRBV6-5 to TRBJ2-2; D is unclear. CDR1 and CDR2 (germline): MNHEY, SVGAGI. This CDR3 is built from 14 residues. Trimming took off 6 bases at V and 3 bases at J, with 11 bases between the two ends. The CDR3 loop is CASRLDPYTGELFF. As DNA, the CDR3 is TGTGCCAGCAGGCTAGACCCGTACACCGGGGAGCTGTTTTTT.

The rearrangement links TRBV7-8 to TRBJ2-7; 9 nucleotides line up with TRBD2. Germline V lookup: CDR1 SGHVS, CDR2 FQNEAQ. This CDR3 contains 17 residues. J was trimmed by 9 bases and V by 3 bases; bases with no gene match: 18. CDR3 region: CASSFRASGTWPGWQYF. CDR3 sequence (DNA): TGTGCCAGCAGCTTTCGGGCTAGCGGGACTTGGCCCGGCTGGCAGTACTTC.

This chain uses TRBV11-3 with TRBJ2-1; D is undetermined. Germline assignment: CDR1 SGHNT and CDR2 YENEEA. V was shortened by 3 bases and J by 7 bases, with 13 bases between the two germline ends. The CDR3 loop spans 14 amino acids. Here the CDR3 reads CASSLGRYTNEQFF. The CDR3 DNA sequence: TGTGCCAGCAGCTTGGGCAGGTATACGAATGAGCAGTTCTTC. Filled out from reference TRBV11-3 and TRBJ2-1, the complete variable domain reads EAGVVQSPRYKIIEKKQPVAFWCNPISGHNTLYWYLQNLGQGPELLIRYENEEAVDDSQLPKDRFSAERLKGVDSTLKIQPAELGDSAVYLCASSLGRYTNEQFFGPGTRLTVL.

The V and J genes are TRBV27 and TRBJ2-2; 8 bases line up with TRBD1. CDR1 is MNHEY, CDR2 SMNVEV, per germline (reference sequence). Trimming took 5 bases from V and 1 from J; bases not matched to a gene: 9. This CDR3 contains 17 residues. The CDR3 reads CASSGNRGQGNTGELFF. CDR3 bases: TGTGCCAGCAGTGGAAACCGTGGACAGGGGAACACCGGGGAGCTGTTTTTT.

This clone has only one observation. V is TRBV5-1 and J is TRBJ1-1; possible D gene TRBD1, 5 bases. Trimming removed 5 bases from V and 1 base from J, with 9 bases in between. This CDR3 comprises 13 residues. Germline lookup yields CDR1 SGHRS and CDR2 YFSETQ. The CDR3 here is CASRGQPNTEAFF. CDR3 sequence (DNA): TGCGCCAGCAGGGGGCAGCCGAACACTGAAGCTTTCTTT.

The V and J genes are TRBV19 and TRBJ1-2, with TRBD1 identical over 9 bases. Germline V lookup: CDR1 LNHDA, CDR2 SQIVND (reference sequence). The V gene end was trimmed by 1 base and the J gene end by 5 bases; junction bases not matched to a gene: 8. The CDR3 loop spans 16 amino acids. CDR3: CASSIAGQGPRYGYTF. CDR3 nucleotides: TGTGCCAGTAGTATAGCGGGACAGGGACCTAGGTATGGCTACACCTTC.

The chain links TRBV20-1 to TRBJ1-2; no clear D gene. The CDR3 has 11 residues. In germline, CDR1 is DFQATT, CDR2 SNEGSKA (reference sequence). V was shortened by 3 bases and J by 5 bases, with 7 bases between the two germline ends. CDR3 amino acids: CSARSVYGYTF. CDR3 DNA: TGCAGTGCTAGGAGCGTGTATGGCTACACCTTC.

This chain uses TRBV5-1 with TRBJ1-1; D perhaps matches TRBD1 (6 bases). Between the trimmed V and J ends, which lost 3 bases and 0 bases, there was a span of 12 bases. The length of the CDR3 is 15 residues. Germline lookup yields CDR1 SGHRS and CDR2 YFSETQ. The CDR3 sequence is CASSSRDTLNTEAFF. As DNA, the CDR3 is TGCGCCAGCAGCTCCCGGGACACCTTGAACACTGAAGCTTTCTTT.

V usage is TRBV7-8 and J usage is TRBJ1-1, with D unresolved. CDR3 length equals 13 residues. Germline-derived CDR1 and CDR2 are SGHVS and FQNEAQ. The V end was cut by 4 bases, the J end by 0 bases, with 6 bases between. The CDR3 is CASSWAVNTEAFF. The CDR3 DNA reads TGTGCCAGCAGCTGGGCAGTGAACACTGAAGCTTTCTTT.

CDR3 protein: CASSSGTGGHSPLHF. The CDR3 bases are TGTGCCAGCAGTTCCGGGACAGGAGGACATTCACCCCTCCACTTT. V and J are TRBV6-2 or TRBV6-3 and TRBJ1-6, with TRBD1 matching over 8 bases. V lost 4 bases, J lost 8 bases, and 7 bases stayed unmatched. From germline, CDR1 is MNHEY and CDR2 SVGEGT. The CDR3 has 15 amino acids.